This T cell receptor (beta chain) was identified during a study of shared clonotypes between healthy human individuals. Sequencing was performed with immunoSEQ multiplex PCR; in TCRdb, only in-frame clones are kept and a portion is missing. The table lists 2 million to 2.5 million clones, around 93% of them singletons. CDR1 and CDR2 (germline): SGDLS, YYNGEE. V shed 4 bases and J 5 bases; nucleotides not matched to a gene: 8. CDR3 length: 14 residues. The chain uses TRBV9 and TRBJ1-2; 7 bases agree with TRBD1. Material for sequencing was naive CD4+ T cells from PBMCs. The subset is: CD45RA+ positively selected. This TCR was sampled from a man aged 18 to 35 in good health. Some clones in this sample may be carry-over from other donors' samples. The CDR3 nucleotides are TGTGCCAGCAGCCCCGACAGGGTTGGGTATGGCTACACCTTC. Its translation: CASSPDRVGYGYTF.